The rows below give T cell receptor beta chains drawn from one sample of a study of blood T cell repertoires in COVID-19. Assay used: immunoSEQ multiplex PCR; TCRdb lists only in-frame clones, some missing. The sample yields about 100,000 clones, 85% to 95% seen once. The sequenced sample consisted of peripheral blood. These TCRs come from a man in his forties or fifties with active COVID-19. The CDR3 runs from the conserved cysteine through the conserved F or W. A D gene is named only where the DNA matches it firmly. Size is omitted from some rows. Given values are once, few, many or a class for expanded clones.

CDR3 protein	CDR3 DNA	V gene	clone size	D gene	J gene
CASSLRTSGYTDTQYF	TGTGCCAGCAGTCTTCGGACTAGCGGATACACAGATACGCAGTATTTT	TRBV6-6	.	TRBD2	TRBJ2-3
CASSLFRGSSGNTIYF	TGTGCCAGCAGTTTGTTCAGGGGTAGTTCTGGAAACACCATATATTTT	TRBV28	once	.	TRBJ1-3
CASSMSRSANYGYTF	TGTGCCAGTAGTATGTCGAGGAGTGCTAACTATGGCTACACCTTC	TRBV19	.	.	TRBJ1-2
CASSQDRGRDADTQYF	TGCGCCAGCAGCCAAGATCGCGGGAGGGATGCAGATACGCAGTATTTT	TRBV4-1	once	TRBD2	TRBJ2-3
CASSQDRNQPQHF	TGTGCCAGCAGCCAAGACAGGAATCAGCCCCAGCATTTT	TRBV3-1/TRBV3-2	once	.	TRBJ1-5
CAWRVGTSNTDTQYF	TGTGCCTGGAGGGTCGGGACTAGCAACACAGATACGCAGTATTTT	TRBV30	.	TRBD2	TRBJ2-3
CASSAPGSSYEQYF	TGCGCCAGCAGCGCGCCGGGGAGCTCCTACGAGCAGTACTTC	TRBV5-1	.	.	TRBJ2-7
CASSPGGGLGPYEQYF	TGTGCCAGCAGCCCTGGGGGCGGACTAGGCCCCTACGAGCAGTACTTC	TRBV5-4	.	.	TRBJ2-7
CASSLSARGINNEQFF	TGTGCCAGCAGTTTATCGGCCCGGGGGATAAACAATGAGCAGTTCTTC	TRBV27	.	.	TRBJ2-1
CASSLTEGGANHGELFF	TGTGCCAGCAGCCTCACCGAAGGGGGCGCGAATCACGGGGAGCTGTTTTTT	TRBV9	.	TRBD1	TRBJ2-2
CASSLASLGLAGVGEQFF	TGTGCCAGCAGCTTAGCGAGTCTGGGGCTAGCGGGAGTCGGTGAGCAGTTCTTC	TRBV7-9	.	TRBD2	TRBJ2-1
CASSFTGGRVTEAFF	TGCGCCAGCAGCTTTACAGGGGGAAGGGTCACTGAAGCTTTCTTT	TRBV5-1	.	TRBD1	TRBJ1-1
CASESAGGRYNEQFF	TGTGCCAGCGAATCCGCGGGAGGGCGGTACAATGAGCAGTTCTTC	TRBV28	.	TRBD2	TRBJ2-1
CASSIARGGESNQPQHF	TGTGCCAGTAGTATAGCGCGGGGAGGCGAAAGCAATCAGCCCCAGCATTTT	TRBV19	.	.	TRBJ1-5
CASRFTRELFIRDTEAFF	TGTGCCAGCAGGTTTACACGGGAGCTCTTTATCCGGGACACTGAAGCTTTCTTT	TRBV2	.	.	TRBJ1-1
CASSLAGGPGNEQFF	TGTGCCAGCAGTCTAGCGGGAGGGCCTGGTAATGAGCAGTTCTTC	TRBV6-6	.	TRBD2	TRBJ2-1
CASSGASGTKDTQYF	TGTGCCAGCAGTGGGGCTAGCGGAACTAAAGATACGCAGTATTTT	TRBV28	.	TRBD2	TRBJ2-3
CASSLTPREGYTF	TGTGCCAGCAGTTTAACCCCACGAGAGGGCTACACCTTC	TRBV28	.	.	TRBJ1-2
CASSLAGVSGQFF	TGTGCCAGCAGTTTAGCGGGAGTTTCGGGGCAGTTCTTC	TRBV2	.	TRBD2	TRBJ2-1
CAWSHSGVRDGYTF	TGTGCCTGGAGTCATTCGGGAGTTAGGGATGGCTACACCTTC	TRBV30	once	.	TRBJ1-2
CAWTPGRSNQPQHF	TGTGCCTGGACCCCGGGAAGGAGCAATCAGCCCCAGCATTTT	TRBV30	once	.	TRBJ1-5
CASSLETGGVTEAFF	TGCGCCAGCAGCTTGGAGACAGGGGGCGTCACTGAAGCTTTCTTT	TRBV5-1	.	TRBD1	TRBJ1-1
CASSLLLAGVGNEQFF	TGCGCCAGCAGCTTGCTACTAGCGGGAGTCGGCAATGAGCAGTTCTTC	TRBV5-1	.	TRBD2	TRBJ2-1
CATEGHGGALSFEQYF	TGTGCCACCGAAGGTCACGGAGGAGCGCTGTCTTTTGAGCAGTACTTC	TRBV24-1	.	.	TRBJ2-7
CASSLASGTGGNQPQHF	TGTGCCAGCAGCTTAGCCTCAGGGACAGGGGGTAATCAGCCCCAGCATTTT	TRBV7-8	.	TRBD1	TRBJ1-5
CASSFDRSGGTGELFF	TGTGCCAGCAGCTTCGATCGTAGCGGGGGTACCGGGGAGCTGTTTTTT	TRBV5-6	.	TRBD2	TRBJ2-2
CATSFRQGGSPLHF	TGTGCCACCAGCTTCCGACAGGGAGGTTCACCCCTCCACTTT	TRBV15	.	TRBD1	TRBJ1-6
CASSLGAANTGELFF	TGCGCCAGCAGCTTGGGGGCAGCTAACACCGGGGAGCTGTTTTTT	TRBV5-1	.	.	TRBJ2-2
CASSLQGSSYEQYF	TGTGCCAGCAGTTTACAAGGGAGCTCCTACGAGCAGTACTTC	TRBV28	.	.	TRBJ2-7
CASSREFGRMDIQYF	TGTGCCAGCAGCAGGGAATTTGGGCGGATGGACATTCAGTACTTC	TRBV6-4	.	.	TRBJ2-4